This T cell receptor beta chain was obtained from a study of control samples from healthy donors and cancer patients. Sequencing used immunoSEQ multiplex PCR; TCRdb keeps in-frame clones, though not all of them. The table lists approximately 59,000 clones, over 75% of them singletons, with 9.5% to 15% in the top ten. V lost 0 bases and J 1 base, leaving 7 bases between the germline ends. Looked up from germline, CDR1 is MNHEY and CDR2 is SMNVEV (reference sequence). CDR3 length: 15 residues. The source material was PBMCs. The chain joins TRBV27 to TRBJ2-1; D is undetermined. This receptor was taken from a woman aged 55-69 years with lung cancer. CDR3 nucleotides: TGTGCCAGCAGTTTATCGGAAGGGTCCTACAATGAGCAGTTCTTC. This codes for CASSLSEGSYNEQFF.